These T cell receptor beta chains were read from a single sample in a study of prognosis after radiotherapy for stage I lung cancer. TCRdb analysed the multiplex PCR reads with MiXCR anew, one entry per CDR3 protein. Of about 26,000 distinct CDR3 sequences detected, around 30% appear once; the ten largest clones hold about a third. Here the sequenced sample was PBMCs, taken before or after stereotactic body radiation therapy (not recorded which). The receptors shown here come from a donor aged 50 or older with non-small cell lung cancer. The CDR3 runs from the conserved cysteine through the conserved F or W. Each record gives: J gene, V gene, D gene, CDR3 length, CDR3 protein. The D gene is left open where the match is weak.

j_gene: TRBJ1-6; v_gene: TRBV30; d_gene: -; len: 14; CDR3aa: CAWRPWGDNSPLHF
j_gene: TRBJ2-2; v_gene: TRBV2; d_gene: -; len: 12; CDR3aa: CASSPCTGELFF
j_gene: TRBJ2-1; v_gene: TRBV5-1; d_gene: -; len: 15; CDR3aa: CASSYLGPIINEQFF
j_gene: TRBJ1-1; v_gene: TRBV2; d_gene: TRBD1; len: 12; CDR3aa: CASSFDRAEAFF
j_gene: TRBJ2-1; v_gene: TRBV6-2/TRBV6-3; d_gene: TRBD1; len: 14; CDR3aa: CASSYSGQGGEQFF
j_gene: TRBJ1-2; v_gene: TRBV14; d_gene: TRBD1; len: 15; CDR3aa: CASSQVGGQVYGYTF
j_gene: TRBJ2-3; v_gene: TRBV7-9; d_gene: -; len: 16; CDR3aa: CASSFGRGQEADTQYF
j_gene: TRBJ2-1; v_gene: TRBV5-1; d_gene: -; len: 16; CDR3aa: CASTTDGAGSHNEQFF
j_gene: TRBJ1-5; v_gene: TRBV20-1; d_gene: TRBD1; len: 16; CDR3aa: CSAIEHKGTGGQPQHF
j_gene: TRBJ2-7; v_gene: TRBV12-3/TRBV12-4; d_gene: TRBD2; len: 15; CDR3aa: CASSFSGGASYEQYF
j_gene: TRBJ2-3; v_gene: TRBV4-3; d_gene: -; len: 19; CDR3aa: CASSPENPTSFFSTDTQYF
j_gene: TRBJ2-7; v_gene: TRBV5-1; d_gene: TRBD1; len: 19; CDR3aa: CASSLFSGGSRLASYEQYF
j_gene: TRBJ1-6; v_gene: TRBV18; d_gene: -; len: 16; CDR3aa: CASSPLTGTDYSPLHF
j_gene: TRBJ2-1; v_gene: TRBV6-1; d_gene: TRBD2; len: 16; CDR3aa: CASSERALAGGSEQFF
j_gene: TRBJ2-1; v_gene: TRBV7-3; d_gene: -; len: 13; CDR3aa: CASSPDRSNEQFF
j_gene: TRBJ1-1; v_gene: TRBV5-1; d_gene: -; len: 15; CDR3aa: CASSARQMWNTEAFF
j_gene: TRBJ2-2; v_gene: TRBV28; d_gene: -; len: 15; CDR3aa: CASRPRTLNTGELFF